A single TCR beta chain is shown here with its context. This entry belongs to a study of OX40 agonist ivuxolimab in advanced cancers. The CDR3 has 14 amino acids. Trimming shortened V by 10 bases and J by 0 bases, and 14 bases separated the two germline ends. Germline loops: CDR1 MNHEY, CDR2 SMNVEV (reference sequence). TCRdb's copy holds only in-frame clones and misses some; the assay was immunoSEQ multiplex PCR. The repertoire holds tens of thousands of clones, around nine tenths seen once, with 13% in the top ten. The rearrangement uses TRBV27 and TRBJ2-3; D is perhaps TRBD2 (6 bases). Sequenced here: CD4+ or CD8+ T cells sorted from blood, sampled in a trial of the OX40 agonist ivuxolimab. This TCR was recovered from an adult with an advanced solid tumor such as melanoma, head and neck, liver or kidney cancer. The CDR3 bases are TGTGCCACCCAGTGGGCGGGGAGCACAGATACGCAGTATTTT. Protein product: CATQWAGSTDTQYF.